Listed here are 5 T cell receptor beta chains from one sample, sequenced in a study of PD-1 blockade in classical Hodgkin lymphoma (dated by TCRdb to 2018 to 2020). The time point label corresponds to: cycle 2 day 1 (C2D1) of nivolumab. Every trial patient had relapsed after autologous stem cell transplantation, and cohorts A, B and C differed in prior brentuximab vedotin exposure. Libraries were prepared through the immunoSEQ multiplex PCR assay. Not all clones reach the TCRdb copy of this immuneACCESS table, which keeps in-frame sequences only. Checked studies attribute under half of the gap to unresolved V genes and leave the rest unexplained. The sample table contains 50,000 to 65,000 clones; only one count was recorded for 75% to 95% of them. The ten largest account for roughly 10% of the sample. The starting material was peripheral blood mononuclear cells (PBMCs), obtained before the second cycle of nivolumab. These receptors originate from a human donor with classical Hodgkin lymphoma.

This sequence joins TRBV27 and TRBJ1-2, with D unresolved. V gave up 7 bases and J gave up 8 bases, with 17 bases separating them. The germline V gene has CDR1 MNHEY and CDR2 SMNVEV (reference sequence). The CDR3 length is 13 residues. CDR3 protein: CASKPASAIGYTF. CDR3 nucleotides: TGTGCCAGCAAGCCCGCCTCCGCTATCGGCTACACCTTC.

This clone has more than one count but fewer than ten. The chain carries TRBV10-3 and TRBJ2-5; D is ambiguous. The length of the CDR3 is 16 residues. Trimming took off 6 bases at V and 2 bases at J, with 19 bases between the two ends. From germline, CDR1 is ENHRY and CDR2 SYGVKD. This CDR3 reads CAISRVGQARQETQYF. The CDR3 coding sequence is TGTGCCATCAGCCGCGTTGGGCAGGCGAGACAAGAGACCCAGTACTTC.

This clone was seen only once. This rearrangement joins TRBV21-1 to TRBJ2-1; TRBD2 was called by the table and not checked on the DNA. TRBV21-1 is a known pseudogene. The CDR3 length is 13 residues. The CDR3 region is CASSEAGEDEQFF. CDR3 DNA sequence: TGTGCCAGCAGCGAAGCAGGAGAGGATGAGCAGTTCTTC.

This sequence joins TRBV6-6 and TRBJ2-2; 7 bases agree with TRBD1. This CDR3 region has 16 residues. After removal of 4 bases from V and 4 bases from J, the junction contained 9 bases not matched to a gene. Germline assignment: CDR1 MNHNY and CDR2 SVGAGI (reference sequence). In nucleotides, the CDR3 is TGTGCCAGCAGTTCCGAGGGGGCGCCGGTCACCGGGGAGCTGTTTTTT. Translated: CASSSEGAPVTGELFF.

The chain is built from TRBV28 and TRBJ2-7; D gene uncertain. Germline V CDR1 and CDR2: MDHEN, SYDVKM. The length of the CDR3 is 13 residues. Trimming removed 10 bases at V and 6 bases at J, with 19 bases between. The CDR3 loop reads CATSFGRMGEQYF. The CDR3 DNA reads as TGTGCCACCAGCTTTGGTCGGATGGGCGAGCAGTACTTC.